One and the same sample provided the 20 T cell receptor beta chains below, sequenced in a study of shared clonotypes between healthy human individuals. Only in-frame clones appear in the TCRdb table, and some are missing; sequencing was by immunoSEQ multiplex PCR. The sample comprises roughly 720,000 clones, roughly 88% of which are singletons, and around a third rests with the top ten. Material: memory CD8+ T cells from PBMCs. Subset reported: CD45RO+ cells pooled with CCR7-negative TemRA cells. All receptors derive from a young man in good health. Some clones in this sample may be carry-over from other donors' samples.

The chain uses TRBV6-5 and TRBJ2-5; D might be TRBD2 (6 bases). V lost 6 bases to trimming and J lost 1 base, with 12 bases between them. Germline loops: CDR1 MNHEY, CDR2 SVGAGI. The CDR3 covers 14 residues. The DNA for the CDR3 is TGTGCCAGCAGCTGGCGGGAACCCCAAGAGACCCAGTACTTC. Residues: CASSWREPQETQYF.

The chain couples TRBV7-8 to TRBJ2-3; D is perhaps TRBD2 (6 bases). Germline V gene data show CDR1 as SGHVS and CDR2 as FQNEAQ. Trimming stripped 5 bases from V and 4 bases from J, with 10 bases between. The CDR3 spans 13 residues. The CDR3 reads CASSQEGSDTQYF. The DNA of the CDR3 is TGTGCCAGCAGCCAGGAGGGCTCAGATACGCAGTATTTT.

As for this clone: Distinct nucleotide sequences in the sample also encode this CDR3. The chain uses TRBV7-6 and TRBJ2-2; D possibly uses TRBD1 or TRBD2 (5 bases each). With 1 base removed from V and 3 bases from J, the gap between germline ends came to 9 bases. There are 15 residues in the CDR3. CDR1 and CDR2 (germline): SGHVS, FNYEAQ. The CDR3, as DNA: TGTGCCAGCAGCTTAGGGACGGGGCACACCGGGGAGCTGTTTTTT. Translation: CASSLGTGHTGELFF.

The gene calls are TRBV2 and TRBJ2-7; TRBD2 matches 9 bases. The V and J ends lost 8 bases and 6 bases, in that order; junction bases with no gene match: 8. The germline gives CDR1 SNHLY, CDR2 FYNNEI. The CDR3 is 13 amino acids. The CDR3 loop is CASRPGLALEQYF. CDR3 DNA: TGTGCCAGCCGTCCGGGACTAGCACTCGAGCAGTACTTC.

This clone was seen once. The chain recombines TRBV29-1 with TRBJ2-7; no clear D. The CDR3 has 12 residues. V was pared by 4 bases and J by 5 bases, with 12 bases between. Germline V gene data show CDR1 as SQVTM and CDR2 as ANQGSEA. CDR3 sequence (DNA): TGCAGCGTTGGGAGTGGTGGGCACGAGCAGTACTTC. Protein sequence: CSVGSGGHEQYF.

The chain has TRBV19 and TRBJ2-2; D is perhaps TRBD2 (6 bases). The CDR3 has 19 amino acids. Germline assignment: CDR1 LNHDA and CDR2 SQIVND (reference sequence). V was clipped by 7 bases and J by 7 bases, with 31 bases between them. The CDR3 reads CASTDLKGYSGRRHGELFF. CDR3 nucleotide sequence: TGTGCCAGTACCGACCTCAAGGGGTACTCAGGGAGGCGTCACGGGGAGCTGTTTTTT. Full variable domain (remainder filled in from reference TRBV19 and TRBJ2-2): DGGITQSPKYLFRKEGQNVTLSCEQNLNHDAMYWYRQDPGQGLRLIYYSQIVNDFQKGDIAEGYSVSREKKESFPLTVTSAQKNPTAFYLCASTDLKGYSGRRHGELFFGEGSRLTVL.

This chain joins TRBV27 and TRBJ2-3, with TRBD1 matching 8 bases. The CDR3 is 14 amino acids. J was trimmed by 1 base and V by 11 bases; bases with no gene match: 8. The germline CDR1 and CDR2 sequences are MNHEY and SMNVEV (reference sequence). The CDR3 bases are TGTGCCGCCTACGGACAGGGACGCACAGATACGCAGTATTTT. This translates into CAAYGQGRTDTQYF.

V and J are TRBV19 and TRBJ2-2, with 7 bases aligning to TRBD1. V shed 8 bases and J 6 bases; nucleotides not matched to a gene: 12. The CDR3 contains 15 residues. Germline CDR1 reads LNHDA; CDR2 reads SQIVND (reference sequence). The CDR3 sequence: CASSPSGGDAGELFF. The CDR3 region has the DNA TGTGCCAGTTCCCCTTCAGGGGGAGATGCCGGGGAGCTGTTTTTT.

This clone was observed once. The chain recombines TRBV27 with TRBJ2-7, with D unresolved. V lost 6 bases, J lost 0 bases, and 21 bases lay in between. The germline V gene encodes CDR1 MNHEY and CDR2 SMNVEV (reference sequence). The length of the CDR3 is 17 residues. CDR3 protein: CASSPLLLGGSSYEQYF. The CDR3 coding sequence is TGTGCCAGCAGCCCTTTATTGTTGGGCGGTAGCTCCTACGAGCAGTACTTC.

This rearrangement joins TRBV27 to TRBJ1-2, with D perhaps matching TRBD1 (6 bases). The germline V gene has CDR1 MNHEY and CDR2 SMNVEV (reference sequence). V was trimmed by 4 bases and J by 6 bases, leaving 18 bases between them. The CDR3 covers 15 residues. The CDR3 protein is CASSSVGRGSDGYTF. The CDR3 nucleotides read TGTGCCAGCAGTTCAGTGGGCAGGGGTAGTGATGGCTACACCTTC.

This chain connects TRBV9 to TRBJ2-1; the D is unclear. V was trimmed by 4 bases and J by 4 bases, leaving 21 bases between them. CDR1 and CDR2 (germline): SGDLS, YYNGEE. The CDR3 consists of 17 residues. Here the CDR3 DNA reads TGTGCCAGCAGCCCGCCGGACGGACCTCAGCTTTACAATGAGCAGTTCTTC. Its protein product is CASSPPDGPQLYNEQFF.

On this clone itself: Germline and junction disagree at one end, which may indicate a read error. This sequence joins TRBV18 and TRBJ2-1; unclear D gene. The CDR3 consists of 15 residues. From germline, CDR1 is KGHSH and CDR2 LQKENI. The CDR3 loop is CATSNPGSSYNEQFF. In DNA, the CDR3 is TGTGCCACCTCAAATCCTGGCAGCTCCTACAATGAGCAGTTCTTC.

CDR3 in DNA: TGTGCCAGCTCTAGTAGCGGGAAAACAGACCTCCTACAATCGGAGCAGTTCTTC. As protein: CASSSSGKTDLLQSEQFF. The genes are TRBV9 and TRBJ2-1, with 8 nucleotides matching TRBD2. V trimming: 7 bases; J trimming: 10 bases; junction bases outside the gene matches: 25. The CDR3 spans 18 residues. Germline assignment: CDR1 SGDLS and CDR2 YYNGEE.

This clone was observed once. Other DNA variants within this sample encode the same CDR3. The chain joins TRBV7-6 to TRBJ2-2; D is unclear. Per germline, CDR1 SGHVS and CDR2 FNYEAQ. The CDR3 has 11 amino acids. The V end lost 3 bases, the J end lost 5 bases, and 1 base lay between the germline ends. CDR3 DNA sequence: TGTGCCAGCAGCTTTACCGGGGAGCTGTTTTTT. Its translation is CASSFTGELFF.

This chain links TRBV27 with TRBJ1-1; tentatively, D is TRBD1 (5 bases). With 5 bases removed from V and 6 bases from J, the gap between germline ends came to 16 bases. This CDR3 contains 14 residues. Germline lookup yields CDR1 MNHEY and CDR2 SMNVEV (reference sequence). CDR3 in DNA: TGTGCCAGCAGTCTGTCTCAATGGGGCGCTGAAGCTTTCTTT. Its protein is CASSLSQWGAEAFF.

V is TRBV4-3 and J is TRBJ2-1; TRBD1 matches at 11 bases. Germline V lookup: CDR1 LGHNA, CDR2 YSLEER. Unmatched junction bases numbered 14, after V lost 1 base and J lost 6 bases. The CDR3 is 19 amino acids. The CDR3: CASSQVVGQGAVLGNEQFF. The DNA of the CDR3 is TGCGCCAGCAGCCAAGTCGTAGGACAGGGGGCTGTATTGGGCAATGAGCAGTTCTTC.

The V and J genes are TRBV9 and TRBJ2-1, with a possible D match to TRBD1 (6 bases). CDR1 and CDR2 from the germline V gene are SGDLS and YYNGEE. The CDR3 is made up of 15 amino acids. V shed 0 bases and J shed 6 bases, with 13 bases lying between them. The CDR3: CASSVGTVLGNEQFF. The CDR3, as DNA: TGTGCCAGCAGCGTAGGGACAGTTTTAGGCAATGAGCAGTTCTTC.

The genes are TRBV4-1 and TRBJ1-5, with 9 positions matching TRBD1. Trimming at V came to 4 bases and at J to 9 bases, leaving 4 bases not matched to a gene. The CDR3 consists of 13 residues. Germline V lookup: CDR1 MGHRA, CDR2 YSYEKL. The CDR3 coding sequence is TGCGCCAGCAGCCCCGGGACAGGGTGGCCCCAGCATTTT. Its translation is CASSPGTGWPQHF.

The chain uses TRBV5-5 and TRBJ2-5; 9 positions match TRBD2. CDR3 length: 16 amino acids. Trimming removed 4 bases from V and 4 bases from J; junction bases left unmatched: 11. From germline, CDR1 is SGHKS and CDR2 YYEKEE (reference sequence). The CDR3 DNA sequence: TGTGCCAGCAGCCAGGGGCTAGCGGGACGAGGAGAGACCCAGTACTTC. It yields the protein CASSQGLAGRGETQYF.

V and J are TRBV27 and TRBJ1-1; 7 bases are shared with TRBD1. CDR1 and CDR2 from the germline V gene are MNHEY and SMNVEV (reference sequence). CDR3 size: 14 residues. The trim removed 5 bases at V and 4 bases at J, leaving 7 bases unmatched. The CDR3 sequence: CASSPGGVITEAFF. DNA for the CDR3: TGTGCCAGCAGTCCAGGGGGGGTAATCACTGAAGCTTTCTTT.